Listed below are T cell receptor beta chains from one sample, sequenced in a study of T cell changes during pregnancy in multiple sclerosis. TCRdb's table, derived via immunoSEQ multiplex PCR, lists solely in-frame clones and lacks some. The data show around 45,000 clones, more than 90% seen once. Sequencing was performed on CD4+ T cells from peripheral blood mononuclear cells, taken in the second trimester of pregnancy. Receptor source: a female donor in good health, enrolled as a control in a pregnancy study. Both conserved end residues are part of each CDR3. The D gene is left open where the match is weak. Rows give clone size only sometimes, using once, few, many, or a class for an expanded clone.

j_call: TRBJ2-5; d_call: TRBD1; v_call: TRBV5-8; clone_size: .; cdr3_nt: TGTGCCAGCAGCATCCGAGGACAGGGAAGAGAGACCCAGTACTTC; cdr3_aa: CASSIRGQGRETQYF
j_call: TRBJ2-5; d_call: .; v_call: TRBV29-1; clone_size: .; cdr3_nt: TGCAGCGTTGGGGGGCGGACGGAGACCCAGTACTTC; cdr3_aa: CSVGGRTETQYF
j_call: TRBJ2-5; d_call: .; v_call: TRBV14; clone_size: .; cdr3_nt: TGTGCCAGCAGGCGAGAAAATGCGGAGACCCAGTACTTC; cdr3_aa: CASRRENAETQYF
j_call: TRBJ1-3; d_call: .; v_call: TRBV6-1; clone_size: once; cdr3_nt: TGTGCCAGCAGTGAATACAGGGTAATGGACACCATATATTTT; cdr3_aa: CASSEYRVMDTIYF
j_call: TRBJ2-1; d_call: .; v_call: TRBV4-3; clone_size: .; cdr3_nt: TGCGCCAGCAGCCGCTCAGGCGCAGGGGCCTACAATGAGCAGTTCTTC; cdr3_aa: CASSRSGAGAYNEQFF
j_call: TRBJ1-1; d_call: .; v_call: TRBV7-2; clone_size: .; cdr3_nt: TGTGCCAGCAGGACCAGGACAGCGAACACTGAAGCTTTCTTT; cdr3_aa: CASRTRTANTEAFF
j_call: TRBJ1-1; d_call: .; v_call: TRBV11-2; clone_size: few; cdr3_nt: TGTGCCAGCAGCTTGGCAGGGTACACTGAAGCTTTCTTT; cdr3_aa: CASSLAGYTEAFF
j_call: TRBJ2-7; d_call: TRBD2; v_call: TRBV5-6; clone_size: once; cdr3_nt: TGTGCCAGCAGCTTGGCGGGAGGTAGCGAGCAGTACTTC; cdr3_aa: CASSLAGGSEQYF
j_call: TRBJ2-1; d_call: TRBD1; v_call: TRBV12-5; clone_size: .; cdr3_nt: TGTGCTAGTGGTCCGGGGACAGGTAGGAATGAGCAGTTCTTC; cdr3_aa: CASGPGTGRNEQFF
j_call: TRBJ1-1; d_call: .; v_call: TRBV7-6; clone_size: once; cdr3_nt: TGTGCCAGCAGCTTGGGACCGACAGGCTTAATGAACACTGAAGCTTTCTTT; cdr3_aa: CASSLGPTGLMNTEAFF
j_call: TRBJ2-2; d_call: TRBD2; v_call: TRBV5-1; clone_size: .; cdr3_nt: TGCGCCAGCAGCCAACCGGGACTACTGAACACCGGGGAGCTGTTTTTT; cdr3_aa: CASSQPGLLNTGELFF
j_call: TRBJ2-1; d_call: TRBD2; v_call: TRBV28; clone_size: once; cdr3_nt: TGTGCCAGCAGCTCCTATAGCGGGGGGCGGAGCTCCTACAATGAGCAGTTCTTC; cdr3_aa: CASSSYSGGRSSYNEQFF
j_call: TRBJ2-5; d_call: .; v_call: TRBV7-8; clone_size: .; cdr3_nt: TGTGCCAGCAGCCCGGAGACCCAGTACTTC; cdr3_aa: CASSPETQYF
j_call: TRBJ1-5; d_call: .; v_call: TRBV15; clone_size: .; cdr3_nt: TGTGCCACCAGTTTAGCGTCCGGCGCCCAGCATTTT; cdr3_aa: CATSLASGAQHF
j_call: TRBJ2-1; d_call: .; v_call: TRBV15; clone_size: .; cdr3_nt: TGTGCCACCAGCAGAGGATTCGGCGGGGTGTACAATGAGCAGTTCTTC; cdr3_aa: CATSRGFGGVYNEQFF
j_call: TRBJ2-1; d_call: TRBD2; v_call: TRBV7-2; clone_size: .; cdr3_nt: TGTGCCAGCAGCACTAGCGGGGACATATACAATGAGCAGTTCTTC; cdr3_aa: CASSTSGDIYNEQFF
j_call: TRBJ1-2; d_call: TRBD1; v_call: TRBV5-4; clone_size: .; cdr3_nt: TGTGCCAGCAGCGTGGACAGGGGGCTTCGCGGCTACACCTTC; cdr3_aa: CASSVDRGLRGYTF
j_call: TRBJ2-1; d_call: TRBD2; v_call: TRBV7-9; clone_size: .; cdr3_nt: TGTGCCACCTCCAGAAGAGGACTAGCGGGGAGGGCCTACAATGAGCAGTTCTTC; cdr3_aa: CATSRRGLAGRAYNEQFF
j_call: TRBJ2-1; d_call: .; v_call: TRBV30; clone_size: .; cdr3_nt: TGTGCCTGGGGGGAGGGGACAGGTTACAATGAGCAGTTCTTC; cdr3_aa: CAWGEGTGYNEQFF
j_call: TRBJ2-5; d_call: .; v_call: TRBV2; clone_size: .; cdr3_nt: TGTGCCAGCAAAGGAGGGTGGCAAGAGACCCAGTACTTC; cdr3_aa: CASKGGWQETQYF
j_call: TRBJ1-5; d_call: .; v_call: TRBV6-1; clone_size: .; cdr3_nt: TGTGCCAGCAGACAGCCAAATCAGCCCCAGCATTTT; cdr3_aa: CASRQPNQPQHF
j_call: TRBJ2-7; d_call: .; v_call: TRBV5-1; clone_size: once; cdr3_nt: TGCGCCAGCAGCTTAGAAGGGACTTACGAGCAGTACTTC; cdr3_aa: CASSLEGTYEQYF
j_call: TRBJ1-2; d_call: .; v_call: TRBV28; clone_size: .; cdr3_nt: TGTGCCACCGAACCACCCGACAGGAAATATGGCTACACCTTC; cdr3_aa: CATEPPDRKYGYTF
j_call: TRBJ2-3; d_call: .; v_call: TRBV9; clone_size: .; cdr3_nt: TGTGCCAGCAGCGATGGGGCAGGGCTCACAGATACGCAGTATTTT; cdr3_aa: CASSDGAGLTDTQYF
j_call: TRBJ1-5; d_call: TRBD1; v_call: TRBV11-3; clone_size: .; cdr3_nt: TGTGCCAGCAGCCGCCGGGACAGGGGAAATCAGCCCCAGCATTTT; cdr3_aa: CASSRRDRGNQPQHF
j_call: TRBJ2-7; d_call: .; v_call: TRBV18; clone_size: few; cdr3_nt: TGTGCCAGCTCACCACGCCTCGGCGGGGATACCTACGAGCAGTACTTC; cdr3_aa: CASSPRLGGDTYEQYF
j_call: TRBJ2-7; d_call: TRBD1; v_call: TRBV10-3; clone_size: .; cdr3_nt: TGTGCCATCAGGATTTCCGGGACAGGGAACTACGAGCAGTACTTC; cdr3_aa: CAIRISGTGNYEQYF